The sequence of this T cell receptor beta chain was determined in a study of a mutant IDH1 vaccine in newly diagnosed glioma. At the level of the study: Of treated patients, roughly 62% were men and about 38% women, averaging around 42 years.

Per the germline V gene, CDR1 is LGHNA and CDR2 is YNFKEQ. V gave up 4 bases and J gave up 4 bases; unmatched junction bases: 8. This CDR3 region has 15 residues. Indicated time point: baseline, week 1 (first vaccination visit). The treatment: pre-vaccination baseline after standard-of-care therapy. This clone has just a few counts. The protocol was immunoSEQ multiplex PCR, while the TCRdb copy is restricted to in-frame clones and leaves out a portion. The sample includes around 50,000 clones, 86% seen only once; the top ten take 2% to 2.5%. V gene TRBV4-2 combines with J gene TRBJ2-7; 9 nucleotides align to TRBD1. Material: PBMCs, obtained from a glioma patient treated with radiotherapy, temozolomide or both. This clonotype was obtained from a man aged 40-50 years with glioma. CDR3 sequence: CASSLSAGTGYEQYF. In nucleotides, the CDR3 is TGTGCCAGCAGCCTCTCCGCCGGGACAGGGTACGAGCAGTACTTC.